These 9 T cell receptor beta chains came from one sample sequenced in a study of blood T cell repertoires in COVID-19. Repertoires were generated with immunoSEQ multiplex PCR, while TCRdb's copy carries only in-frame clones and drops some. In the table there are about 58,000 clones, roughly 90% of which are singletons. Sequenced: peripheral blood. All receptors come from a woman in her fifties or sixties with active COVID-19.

DNA of the CDR3: TGTGCCAGCAGCCCCCCTTACAGGGGAGGAGAGACCCAGTACTTC. Protein sequence: CASSPPYRGGETQYF. The chain combines TRBV11-2 with TRBJ2-5; D possibly corresponds to TRBD1 (7 bases). The germline V gene encodes CDR1 SGHAT and CDR2 FQNNGV. This CDR3 has 15 residues. V was clipped by 5 bases and J by 4 bases, with 17 bases between them.

The CDR3 spells CASPGQKSLFSFSGNTIYF. CDR3 coding DNA: TGTGCCAGCCCAGGACAGAAATCCCTCTTTTCCTTCTCTGGAAACACCATATATTTT. The rearrangement joins TRBV2 to TRBJ1-3; the D gene is possibly TRBD1 (6 bases). V shed 8 bases and J shed 0 bases, with 26 bases lying between them. CDR3 length: 19 amino acids. Per germline, CDR1 SNHLY and CDR2 FYNNEI.

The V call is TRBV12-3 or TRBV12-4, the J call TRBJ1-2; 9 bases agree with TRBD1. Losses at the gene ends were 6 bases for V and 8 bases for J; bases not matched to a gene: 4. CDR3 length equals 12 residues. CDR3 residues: CASRGTGSGYTF. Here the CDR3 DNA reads TGTGCCAGCAGGGGGACAGGGAGCGGCTACACCTTC.

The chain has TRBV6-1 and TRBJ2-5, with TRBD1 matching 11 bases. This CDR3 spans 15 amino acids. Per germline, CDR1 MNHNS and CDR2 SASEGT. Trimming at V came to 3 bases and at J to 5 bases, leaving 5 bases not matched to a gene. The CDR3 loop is CASSDPGQGVETQYF. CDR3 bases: TGTGCCAGCAGTGACCCGGGACAGGGGGTGGAGACCCAGTACTTC.

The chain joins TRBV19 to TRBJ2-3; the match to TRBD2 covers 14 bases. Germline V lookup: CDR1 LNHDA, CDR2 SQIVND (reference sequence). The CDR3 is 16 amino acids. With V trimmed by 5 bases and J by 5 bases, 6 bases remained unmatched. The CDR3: CASSPRTSGGRDTQYF. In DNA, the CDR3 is TGTGCCAGTAGTCCCCGGACTAGCGGGGGGCGAGATACGCAGTATTTT.

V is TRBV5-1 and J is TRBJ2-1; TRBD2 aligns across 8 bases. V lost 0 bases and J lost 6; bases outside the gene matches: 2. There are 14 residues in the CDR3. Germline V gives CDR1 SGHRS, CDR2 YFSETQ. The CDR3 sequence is CASSLAGGINEQFF. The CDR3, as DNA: TGCGCCAGCAGCTTGGCGGGAGGGATCAATGAGCAGTTCTTC.

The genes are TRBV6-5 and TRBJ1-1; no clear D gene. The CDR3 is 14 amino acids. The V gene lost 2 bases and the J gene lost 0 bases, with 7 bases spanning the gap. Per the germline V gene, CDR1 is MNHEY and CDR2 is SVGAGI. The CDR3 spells CASSYEFLNTEAFF. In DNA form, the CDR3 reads TGTGCCAGCAGTTACGAGTTCCTGAACACTGAAGCTTTCTTT.

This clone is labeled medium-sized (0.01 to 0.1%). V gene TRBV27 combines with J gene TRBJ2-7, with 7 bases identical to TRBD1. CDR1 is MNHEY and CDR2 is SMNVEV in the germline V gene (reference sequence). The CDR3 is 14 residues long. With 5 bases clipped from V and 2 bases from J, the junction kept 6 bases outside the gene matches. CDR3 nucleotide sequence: TGTGCCAGCAGTATGGGACAGTCTACCTACGAGCAGTACTTC. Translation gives CASSMGQSTYEQYF.

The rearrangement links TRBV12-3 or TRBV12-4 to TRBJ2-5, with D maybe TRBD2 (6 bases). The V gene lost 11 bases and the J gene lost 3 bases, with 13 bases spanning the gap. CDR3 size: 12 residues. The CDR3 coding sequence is TGTGCCTCCACGAGGAGGGAAGAGACCCAGTACTTC. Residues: CASTRREETQYF.